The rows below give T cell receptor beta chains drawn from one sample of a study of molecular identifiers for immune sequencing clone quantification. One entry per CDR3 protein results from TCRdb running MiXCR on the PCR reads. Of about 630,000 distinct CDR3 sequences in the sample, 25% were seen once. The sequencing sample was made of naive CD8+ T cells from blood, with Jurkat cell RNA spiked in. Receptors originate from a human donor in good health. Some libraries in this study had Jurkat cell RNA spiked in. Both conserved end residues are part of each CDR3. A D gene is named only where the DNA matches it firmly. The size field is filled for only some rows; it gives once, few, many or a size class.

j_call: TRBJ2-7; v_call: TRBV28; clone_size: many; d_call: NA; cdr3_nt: TGTGCCAGCAGTTCCCCCCCGACTTACTCCTACGAGCAGTACTTC; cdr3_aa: CASSSPPTYSYEQYF
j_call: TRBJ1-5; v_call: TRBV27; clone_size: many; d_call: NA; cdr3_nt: TGTGCCAGCAGTCCCGGACGGGGCTATAGCAATCAGCCCCAGCATTTT; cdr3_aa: CASSPGRGYSNQPQHF
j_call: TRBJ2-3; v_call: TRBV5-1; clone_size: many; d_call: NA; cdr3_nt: TGCGCCAGCAGCCCGGAGTGGTCCACAACAGATACGCAGTATTTT; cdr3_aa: CASSPEWSTTDTQYF
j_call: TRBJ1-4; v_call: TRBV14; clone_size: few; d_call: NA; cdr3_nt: TGTGCCAGCAGCCAAACCCCCTGGGGGGGCGCGGCTGAAAAACTGTTTTTT; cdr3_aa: CASSQTPWGGAAEKLFF
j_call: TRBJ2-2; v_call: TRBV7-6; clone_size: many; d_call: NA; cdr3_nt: TGTGCCAGCAGCTCCGACTTGGCCGGGGAGCTGTTTTTT; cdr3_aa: CASSSDLAGELFF
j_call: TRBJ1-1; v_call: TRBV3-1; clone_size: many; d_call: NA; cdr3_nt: TGTGCCAGCAGCTCGCCGTCCATGAACACTGAAGCTTTCTTT; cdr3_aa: CASSSPSMNTEAFF
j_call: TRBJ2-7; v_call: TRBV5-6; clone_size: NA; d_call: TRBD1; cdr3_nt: TGTGCCAGCAGCACGGGACAGTTCTACGAGCAGTACTTC; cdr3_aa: CASSTGQFYEQYF
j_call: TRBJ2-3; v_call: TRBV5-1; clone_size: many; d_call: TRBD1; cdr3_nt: TGCGCCAGCAGCTTGGGACAGGGGAGCACAGATACGCAGTATTTT; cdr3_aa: CASSLGQGSTDTQYF
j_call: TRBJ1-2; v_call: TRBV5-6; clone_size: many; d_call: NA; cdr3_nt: TGTGCCAGCAGCTCAACAAGAGCCGGATTTAACTATGGCTACACCTTC; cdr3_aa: CASSSTRAGFNYGYTF
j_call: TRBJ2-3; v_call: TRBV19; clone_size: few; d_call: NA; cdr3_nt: TGTGCCAGTAGTACCCCCCCAGATACGCAGTATTTT; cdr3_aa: CASSTPPDTQYF
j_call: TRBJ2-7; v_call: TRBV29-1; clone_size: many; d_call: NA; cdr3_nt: TGCAGCGTCGTTGTAGGCGTCTCCTCCTCCTACGAGCAGTACTTC; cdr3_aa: CSVVVGVSSSYEQYF
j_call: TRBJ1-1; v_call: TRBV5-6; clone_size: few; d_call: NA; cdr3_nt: TGTGCCAGCAGCTGGGGGGGGGGCCCTGAAGCTTTCTTT; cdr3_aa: CASSWGGGPEAFF
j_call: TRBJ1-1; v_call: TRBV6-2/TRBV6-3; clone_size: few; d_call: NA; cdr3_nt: TGTGCCAGCAGTTACTCAGCAGGGGTGGGCACTGAAGCTTTCTTT; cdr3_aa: CASSYSAGVGTEAFF
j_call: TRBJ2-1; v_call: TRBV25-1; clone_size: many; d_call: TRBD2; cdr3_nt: TGTGCCAGCAGTGGGACTAGCGGGAGTTGGAATGAGCAGTTCTTC; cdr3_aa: CASSGTSGSWNEQFF
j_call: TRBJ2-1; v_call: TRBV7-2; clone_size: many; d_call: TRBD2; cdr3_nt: TGTGCCAGCAGCCCCGGACTAGCGATATACAATGAGCAGTTCTTC; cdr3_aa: CASSPGLAIYNEQFF
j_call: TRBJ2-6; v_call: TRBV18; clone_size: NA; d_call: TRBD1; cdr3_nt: TGTGCCAGCACTCAGACAGGGGGTGTCTCTGGGGCCAACGTCCTGACTTTC; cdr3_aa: CASTQTGGVSGANVLTF
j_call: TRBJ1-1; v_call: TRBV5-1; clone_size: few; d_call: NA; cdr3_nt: TGCGCCAGCAGCTTGGGGCGGCTGGTAGCTGAAGCTTTCTTT; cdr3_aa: CASSLGRLVAEAFF